A single TCR beta chain is shown here with its context. Its target is unknown. This sample is drawn from a study of lymphopenia after photon versus proton radiotherapy. General study points: In patients who died, overall survival fell as post-nadir TCR diversity dropped more. Proton therapy kept repertoires fairly stable, unlike photons, which gained effector/memory cells. After the lymphocyte nadir, photon-treated repertoires showed oligoclonal expansion, especially of CD8+ Temra cells. Better survival with proton therapy was suggested as possible, not demonstrated.

Profiling relied on immunoSEQ multiplex PCR, and the TCRdb table lists in-frame clones only, not all of them. The sample carries just over 25,000 clones, roughly 85% recorded once. The clonotype originates from a man younger than 45 with gastric cancer. The sample in question was peripheral blood, obtained from a patient treated with photon-based radiotherapy.

The CDR3 loop is CASSYRGNTEAFF. In DNA, the CDR3 is TGTGCCAGCAGTTACCGGGGGAACACTGAAGCTTTCTTT. This chain joins TRBV27 and TRBJ1-1; D unclear. Trimming pared 4 bases from V and 1 base from J, leaving 7 bases between. Germline CDR1 MNHEY, CDR2 SMNVEV (reference sequence). The CDR3 length is 13 residues.